This TCR beta chain was retrieved from a study of low-dose radiotherapy and immunotherapy resistance in tumors. Across the study: The study delivered 0.5 Gy per fraction every 2 weeks to Cohort 1, totaling 6.5 Gy. Treatment consisted of nivolumab 240 mg every two weeks and ipilimumab 1 mg/kg every six weeks, given intravenously to patients.

Primers targeting TRAV and TRBV primed first-strand cDNA, covering alpha and beta chains. The authors amplified TCRs for around 20 PCR cycles with a constant-region primer and a V-primer adapter. The mRNA which had been isolated was amplified by in vitro transcription. TCRdb reprocessed the reads with MiXCR, giving one entry per CDR3 protein. The table lists 65,000 to 85,000 distinct CDR3 sequences, under 20% of them singletons. This clonotype came up many times. Its ends do not fully match the called genes, so a read error is possible. Time point described: after trial treatment. Treatment specified: LDRT plus nivolumab, ipilimumab, low-dose cyclophosphamide and aspirin (RACIN trial). All eligible patients presented with advanced solid tumors that contained no tumor-infiltrating lymphocytes. CDR1 and CDR2 (germline): SQVTM, ANQGSEA. CDR3 length: 14 amino acids.

This chain links TRBV29-1 with TRBJ2-1; the D is unclear. The receptor comes from a male donor with prostate cancer. The sample in question was PBMCs, obtained after low-dose radiotherapy plus immunotherapy. The CDR3 nucleotides are TGCAGCGTTGCCCCGATTCGGTCCTCCAATGAGCAGTTCTTC. Translation: CSVAPIRSSNEQFF.